Listed below are T cell receptor beta chains from one sample, sequenced in a study of shared clonotypes between healthy human individuals. Libraries were prepared by immunoSEQ multiplex PCR; TCRdb keeps only in-frame clonotypes and omits some of them. The table shows some 900,000 clones, with more than 75% occurring only once. Sequenced sample: memory CD4+ T cells sorted from blood. The receptors originated from a man aged 18 to 30 in good health. Both conserved end residues are part of each CDR3. Some rows have no size entry. The others give once, few or many, or a class for an expanded clone.

j_call: TRBJ1-5; v_call: TRBV11-3; clone_size: few; cdr3_aa: CASRNQPQHF
j_call: TRBJ1-1; v_call: TRBV6-4; clone_size: -; cdr3_aa: CASRRTMNTEAFF
j_call: TRBJ2-7; v_call: TRBV18; clone_size: -; cdr3_aa: CASSPPQGFSYEQYF
j_call: TRBJ1-1; v_call: TRBV11-2; clone_size: once; cdr3_aa: CASRLQGGNTEAFF
j_call: TRBJ1-5; v_call: TRBV28; clone_size: -; cdr3_aa: CASSPSNNQPQHF
j_call: TRBJ2-1; v_call: TRBV2; clone_size: -; cdr3_aa: CASSADRGQFF
j_call: TRBJ2-7; v_call: TRBV27; clone_size: -; cdr3_aa: CASSLGTGGAYEQYF
j_call: TRBJ1-1; v_call: TRBV5-1; clone_size: -; cdr3_aa: CASSSSGVHTEAFF
j_call: TRBJ2-2; v_call: TRBV30; clone_size: -; cdr3_aa: CAWSVGYGETGELFF
j_call: TRBJ2-3; v_call: TRBV19; clone_size: -; cdr3_aa: CASSPTVSGGAIGTDTQYF
j_call: TRBJ1-4; v_call: TRBV30; clone_size: -; cdr3_aa: CAWSAGKLFF
j_call: TRBJ2-1; v_call: TRBV7-6; clone_size: -; cdr3_aa: CASSLAQSGGGNEQFF
j_call: TRBJ2-7; v_call: TRBV7-2; clone_size: -; cdr3_aa: CASSAGPGHTKYEQYF
j_call: TRBJ2-6; v_call: TRBV4-3; clone_size: -; cdr3_aa: CASSRAGGNAGANVLTF
j_call: TRBJ2-1; v_call: TRBV18; clone_size: -; cdr3_aa: CASSPLGSNEQFF
j_call: TRBJ1-6; v_call: TRBV7-2; clone_size: -; cdr3_aa: CASSPLLVVGIGSPLHF
j_call: TRBJ2-3; v_call: TRBV9; clone_size: -; cdr3_aa: CASSEGPLGVDTQYF
j_call: TRBJ1-5; v_call: TRBV11-2; clone_size: -; cdr3_aa: CASSLTGVSNQPQHF
j_call: TRBJ1-5; v_call: TRBV19; clone_size: once; cdr3_aa: CASSIAGQTASQPQHF
j_call: TRBJ2-1; v_call: TRBV18; clone_size: -; cdr3_aa: CASSPYGTISEQFF
j_call: TRBJ2-7; v_call: TRBV7-2; clone_size: -; cdr3_aa: CASSRGPGAQNEQYF
j_call: TRBJ2-3; v_call: TRBV9; clone_size: -; cdr3_aa: CASSVIRTGIPDTQYF
j_call: TRBJ1-2; v_call: TRBV6-5; clone_size: -; cdr3_aa: CASLPRPGINGYTF
j_call: TRBJ1-1; v_call: TRBV4-1; clone_size: few; cdr3_aa: CASSQAGQPVGTFF
j_call: TRBJ1-5; v_call: TRBV28; clone_size: -; cdr3_aa: CASSHTSGTPKGNQPQHF
j_call: TRBJ1-1; v_call: TRBV18; clone_size: -; cdr3_aa: CASSPRLGGVSAEAFF
j_call: TRBJ2-1; v_call: TRBV4-3; clone_size: few; cdr3_aa: CASSQEPGRSNEQFF
j_call: TRBJ2-7; v_call: TRBV14; clone_size: -; cdr3_aa: CASSHGGEQYF
j_call: TRBJ2-1; v_call: TRBV27; clone_size: -; cdr3_aa: CASLPGSSYNEQFF
j_call: TRBJ1-2; v_call: TRBV29-1; clone_size: -; cdr3_aa: CSVESFSFGTGDNYGYTF
j_call: TRBJ2-3; v_call: TRBV11-2; clone_size: -; cdr3_aa: CASSSRQGAIDTQYF
j_call: TRBJ1-2; v_call: TRBV27; clone_size: once; cdr3_aa: CASSLRFAGGGSGYTF
j_call: TRBJ2-2; v_call: TRBV2; clone_size: -; cdr3_aa: CASSGKGNTGELFF
j_call: TRBJ2-1; v_call: TRBV2; clone_size: few; cdr3_aa: CASSWNNEQFF
j_call: TRBJ2-2; v_call: TRBV11-2; clone_size: -; cdr3_aa: CASSLTDSYTGELFF
j_call: TRBJ2-7; v_call: TRBV6-1; clone_size: once; cdr3_aa: CASSLGTSGPYEQYF
j_call: TRBJ1-2; v_call: TRBV6-1; clone_size: -; cdr3_aa: CASSESAAVRIYGYTF
j_call: TRBJ1-2; v_call: TRBV10-2; clone_size: -; cdr3_aa: CASRRGSGYGYTF
j_call: TRBJ1-5; v_call: TRBV15; clone_size: once; cdr3_aa: CATSREWGADVDQPQHF
j_call: TRBJ1-5; v_call: TRBV6-1; clone_size: -; cdr3_aa: CASSEGIGGNQPQHF
j_call: TRBJ1-6; v_call: TRBV4-1; clone_size: -; cdr3_aa: CASSQGTANNSPLHF